The next 8 T cell receptor beta chains were all read from a single sample in a study of T cells in Graves' hyperthyroidism and ophthalmopathy (dated by TCRdb to between 2018 and 2021). The library came from multiplex PCR. The instrument was an Illumina HiSeq 2000. Amplification of TCR beta CDR3 regions was carried out from RNA transcripts. For the first round of RT-PCR on the TCR CDR3, the HTBI primer set was used together with the Qiagen OneStep RT-PCR kit. The public reads were reanalyzed by TCRdb: fastp trimming at Q25, MiXCR alignment, in-frame beta chains only. Rows are combined by CDR3 protein, so each entry shows the most common genes and DNA. Within this sample are about 400,000 distinct CDR3 sequences, with around 13% of them counted one time only. Of the sample, around 9.2% is held by the ten largest clones. Material: blood. All receptors derive from a woman aged 18-30 years with Graves' hyperthyroidism.

The V call is TRBV5-6, the J call TRBJ2-4; 9 positions match TRBD1. CDR3 size: 16 residues. The V and J ends lost 3 bases and 6 bases, in that order; junction bases with no gene match: 10. Germline V lookup: CDR1 SGHDT, CDR2 YYEEEE. The CDR3 nucleotides are TGTGCCAGCAGCTCAGGGACAGGGCCCCAAAGAAACATTCAGTACTTC. Its translation is CASSSGTGPQRNIQYF. Supplemented by reference TRBV5-6 and TRBJ2-4, the full variable domain reads DAGVTQSPTHLIKTRGQQVTLRCSPKSGHDTVSWYQQALGQGPQFIFQYYEEEERQRGNFPDRFSGHQFPNYSSELNVNALLLGDSALYLCASSSGTGPQRNIQYFGAGTRLSVL.

This clonotype showed up many times. The chain couples TRBV18 to TRBJ2-7, with 10 bases aligning to TRBD1. V lost 5 bases, J lost 3 bases, and 7 bases stayed unmatched. The V gene's germline CDR1 is KGHSH and CDR2 LQKENI. CDR3 length: 15 amino acids. The CDR3 nucleotides are TGTGCCAGCTCATCTTCCGGGACAGGGGTCTACGAGCAGTACTTC. This translates into CASSSSGTGVYEQYF.

In its sample, this clonotype was seen many times. The J gene is TRBJ2-7, the V gene TRBV4-1, with TRBD1 matching over 7 bases. CDR1 and CDR2 (germline): MGHRA, YSYEKL. J was trimmed by 7 bases and V by 4 bases; bases with no gene match: 10. This CDR3 is built from 14 residues. CDR3 residues: CASSLNTGEWEQYF. In DNA, the CDR3 is TGCGCCAGCAGCCTGAACACAGGGGAATGGGAGCAGTACTTC.

In its sample, this clonotype was seen many times. V gene TRBV6-1 combines with J gene TRBJ2-3; no definite D call. V was cut by 5 bases and J by 8 bases, with 14 bases left in between. CDR1 and CDR2 from the germline V gene are MNHNS and SASEGT. The CDR3 length is 13 residues. CDR3 coding DNA: TGTGCCAGCAGTTCCCCCTCGGCCTTTACGCAGTATTTT. This sequence encodes CASSSPSAFTQYF.

The chain couples TRBV14 to TRBJ2-3; D may be TRBD1 or TRBD2 (5 bases each). Germline V gene data show CDR1 as SGHDN and CDR2 as FVKESK. V was cut by 4 bases and J by 0 bases, with 14 bases left in between. The CDR3 totals 16 residues. In DNA, the CDR3 is TGTGCCAGCAGCCCGTTCGAGGGGTCTAGCACAGATACGCAGTATTTT. Translating it yields CASSPFEGSSTDTQYF. Supplemented by reference TRBV14 and TRBJ2-3, the full variable domain reads EAGVTQFPSHSVIEKGQTVTLRCDPISGHDNLYWYRRVMGKEIKFLLHFVKESKQDESGMPNNRFLAERTGGTYSTLKVQPAELEDSGVYFCASSPFEGSSTDTQYFGPGTRLTVL.

This clonotype has a single count. The V gene is TRBV20-1, the J gene TRBJ1-2; no clear D. V was cut by 0 bases and J by 4 bases, with 15 bases left in between. The CDR3 runs 15 residues. The germline gives CDR1 DFQATT, CDR2 SNEGSKA (reference sequence). CDR3 bases: TGCAGTGCTAGAGATAACGGCTTTTTCCTCTATGGCTACACCTTC. Translated, it gives CSARDNGFFLYGYTF.

This clonotype has a count of ten or more. The chain couples TRBV7-9 to TRBJ2-7; D may be TRBD1 or TRBD2 (5 bases each). Germline V CDR1 and CDR2: SEHNR, FQNEAQ (reference sequence). The CDR3 is made up of 14 amino acids. V was clipped by 7 bases and J by 1 base, with 14 bases between them. The CDR3 bases are TGTGCCAGCAACCGGGACGCAGGTTCCTACGAGCAGTACTTC. Encoded protein: CASNRDAGSYEQYF.

This clonotype was counted ten times or more. The rearrangement links TRBV9 to TRBJ1-1; D gene unclear. Germline V CDR1 and CDR2: SGDLS, YYNGEE. This CDR3 spans 13 amino acids. The V and J ends lost 2 bases and 3 bases respectively, with 8 bases between them. Here the CDR3 DNA reads TGTGCCAGCAGCGTCAGTTGGGACACTGAAGCTTTCTTT. Its protein product is CASSVSWDTEAFF.